This T cell receptor (beta chain) was identified in a study of cytomegalovirus exposure and HLA in healthy donors. Vbeta (60) and Jbeta (13) primers were used in the PCR. Repertoires were generated with immunoSEQ multiplex PCR, while TCRdb's copy carries only in-frame clones and drops some. The data show about 160,000 clones, more than 70% seen once. The V and J ends lost 4 bases and 8 bases respectively, with 18 bases between them. The CDR3 covers 14 residues. CDR1 and CDR2 from the germline V gene are MNHEY and SVGAGI. Comments on this clone: Antigen: not known.

Notes on the study in general: Being productive about 90% or about 30% of the time was typical of most TCR beta V segments in an earlier analysis. V- and J-gene trimming in TCR beta was tied to a missense DCLRE1C variant by an analysis performed later. Using the classifier, cytomegalovirus status was reportedly diagnosed with high specificity and sensitivity. In most subjects, TCR beta sequences reportedly gave accurate predictions of HLA-A and HLA-B alleles.

This receptor was identified in a man aged 30-40 years in good health and CMV-seronegative. Sequencing used PBMCs. The V call is TRBV6-5, the J call TRBJ2-7; D is undetermined. Here the CDR3 reads CASSSRHRPTQQYF. In DNA form, the CDR3 reads TGTGCCAGCAGTTCGAGACACAGACCTACGCAGCAGTACTTC.